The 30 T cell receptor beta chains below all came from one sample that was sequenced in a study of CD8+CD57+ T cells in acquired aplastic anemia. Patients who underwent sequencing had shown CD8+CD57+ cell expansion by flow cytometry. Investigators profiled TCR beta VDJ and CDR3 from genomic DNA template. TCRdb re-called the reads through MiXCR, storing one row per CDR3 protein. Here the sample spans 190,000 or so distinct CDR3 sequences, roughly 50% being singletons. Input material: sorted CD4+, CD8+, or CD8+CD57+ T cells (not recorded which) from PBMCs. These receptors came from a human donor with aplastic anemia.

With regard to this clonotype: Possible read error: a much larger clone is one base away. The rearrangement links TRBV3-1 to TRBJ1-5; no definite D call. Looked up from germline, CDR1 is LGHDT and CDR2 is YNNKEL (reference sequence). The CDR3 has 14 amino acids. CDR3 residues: CASSRDTSNQPRHF. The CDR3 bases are TGTGCCAGCAGCCGAGACACTAGCAATCAGCCCCGGCATTTT.

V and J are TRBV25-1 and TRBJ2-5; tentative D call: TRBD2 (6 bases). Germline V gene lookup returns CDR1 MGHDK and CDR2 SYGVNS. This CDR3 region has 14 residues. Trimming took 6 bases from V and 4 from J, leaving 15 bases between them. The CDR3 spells CASSALGGSETQYF. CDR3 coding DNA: TGTGCCAGCAGCGCATTGGGGGGTTCAGAGACCCAGTACTTC.

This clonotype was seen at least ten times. The CDR3, as DNA: TGCGCCAGCAGCAGTAGCGGGGCGAACGGAGAGACCCAGTACTTC. Translation: CASSSSGANGETQYF. The gene calls are TRBV5-1 and TRBJ2-5; 8 bases map to TRBD2. The CDR3 has 15 amino acids. V trimming: 4 bases; J trimming: 4 bases; junction bases outside the gene matches: 9. Germline CDR1 SGHRS, CDR2 YFSETQ.

This CDR3 reads CSVQEMNTEAFF. CDR3 in DNA: TGCAGCGTGCAGGAGATGAACACTGAAGCTTTCTTT. This chain uses TRBV29-1 with TRBJ1-1, with no clear D. The V and J ends lost 6 bases and 0 bases respectively, with 8 bases between them. CDR1 SQVTM and CDR2 ANQGSEA come from the germline V gene. The CDR3 extends over 12 amino acids.

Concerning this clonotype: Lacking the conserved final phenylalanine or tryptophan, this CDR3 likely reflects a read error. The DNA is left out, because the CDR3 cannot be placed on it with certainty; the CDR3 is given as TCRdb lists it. This chain's CDR3 is CASSTISSG. The gene calls are TRBV19 and TRBJ2-7; the table's D call, TRBD2, has no DNA check behind it. Both ends counted, the CDR3 spans 9 residues. CDR1 is LNHDA and CDR2 is SQIVND in the germline V gene (reference sequence).

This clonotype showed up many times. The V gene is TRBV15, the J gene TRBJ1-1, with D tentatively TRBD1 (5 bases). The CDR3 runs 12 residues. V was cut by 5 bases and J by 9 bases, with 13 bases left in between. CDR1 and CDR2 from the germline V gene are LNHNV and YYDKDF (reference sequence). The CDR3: CATSGKRGQAFF. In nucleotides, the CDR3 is TGTGCCACCAGCGGGAAAAGGGGTCAAGCTTTCTTT.

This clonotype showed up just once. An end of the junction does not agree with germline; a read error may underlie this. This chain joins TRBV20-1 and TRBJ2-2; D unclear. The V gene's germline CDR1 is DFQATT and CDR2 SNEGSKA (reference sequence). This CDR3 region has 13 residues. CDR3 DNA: TGCAGTGCTAGATCCCCGAAGACCGGGGAGCTGTTTTTT. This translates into CSARSPKTGELFF.

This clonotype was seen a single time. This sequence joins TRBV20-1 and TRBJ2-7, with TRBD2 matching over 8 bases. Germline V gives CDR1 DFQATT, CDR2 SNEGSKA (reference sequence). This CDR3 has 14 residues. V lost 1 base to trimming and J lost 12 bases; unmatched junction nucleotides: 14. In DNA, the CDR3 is TGCAGTGCTAGAGGGAAGATCGCGGGGGGTCCGCGGTACTTC. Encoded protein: CSARGKIAGGPRYF.

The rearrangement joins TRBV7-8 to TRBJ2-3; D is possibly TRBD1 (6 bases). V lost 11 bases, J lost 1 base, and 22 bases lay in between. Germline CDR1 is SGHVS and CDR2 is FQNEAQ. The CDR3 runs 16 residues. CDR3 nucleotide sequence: TGTGCCCTAGGGGGAAGGGACAAGACGGGCACAGATACGCAGTATTTT. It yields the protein CALGGRDKTGTDTQYF. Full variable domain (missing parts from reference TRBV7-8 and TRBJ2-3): GAGVSQSPRYKVAKRGQDVALRCDPISGHVSLFWYQQALGQGPEFLTYFQNEAQLDKSGLPSDRFFAERPEGSVSTLKIQRTQQEDSAVYLCALGGRDKTGTDTQYFGPGTRLTVL.

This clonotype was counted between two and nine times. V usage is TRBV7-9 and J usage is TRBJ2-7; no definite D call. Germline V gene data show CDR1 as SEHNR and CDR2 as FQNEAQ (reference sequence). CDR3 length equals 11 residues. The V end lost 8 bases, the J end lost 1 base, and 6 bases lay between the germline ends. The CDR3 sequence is CASQGSYEQYF. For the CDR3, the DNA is TGTGCCAGCCAAGGGTCCTACGAGCAGTACTTC.

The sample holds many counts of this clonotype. The CDR3 DNA follows: TGTGCCAGCAGCTTAGACAGATCCTACAATGAGCAGTTCTTC. It encodes CASSLDRSYNEQFF. V gene TRBV7-2 combines with J gene TRBJ2-1, with D uncertain. The germline CDR1 and CDR2 sequences are SGHTA and FQGNSA. Trimming left V 1 base short and J 1 base short, with 5 bases between. This CDR3 has 14 residues.

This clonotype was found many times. The CDR3 bases are TGTGCCATCAGTGATGGGCAGGGCGTGTACTTC. Translation: CAISDGQGVYF. The V and J genes are TRBV10-3 and TRBJ2-7; tentative D call: TRBD1 (5 bases). Germline CDR1 reads ENHRY; CDR2 reads SYGVKD. CDR3 size: 11 residues. The V end lost 3 bases, the J end lost 12 bases, and 12 bases lay between the germline ends.

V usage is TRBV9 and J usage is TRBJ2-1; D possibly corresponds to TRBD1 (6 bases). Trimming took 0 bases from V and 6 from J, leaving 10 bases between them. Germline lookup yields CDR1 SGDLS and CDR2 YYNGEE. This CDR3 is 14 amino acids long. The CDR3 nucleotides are TGTGCCAGCAGCGTAGGACAGGCGGGCAATGAGCAGTTCTTC. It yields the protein CASSVGQAGNEQFF. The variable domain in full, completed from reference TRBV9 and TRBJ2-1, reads DSGVTQTPKHLITATGQRVTLRCSPRSGDLSVYWYQQSLDQGLQFLIQYYNGEERAKGNILERFSAQQFPDLHSELNLSSLELGDSALYFCASSVGQAGNEQFFGPGTRLTVL.

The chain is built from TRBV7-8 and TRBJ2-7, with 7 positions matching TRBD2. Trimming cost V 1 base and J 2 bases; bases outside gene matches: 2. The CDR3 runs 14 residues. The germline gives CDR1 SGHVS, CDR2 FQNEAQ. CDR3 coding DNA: TGTGCCAGCAGCTTAGTGCGGGAGACCTACGAGCAGTACTTC. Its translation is CASSLVRETYEQYF.

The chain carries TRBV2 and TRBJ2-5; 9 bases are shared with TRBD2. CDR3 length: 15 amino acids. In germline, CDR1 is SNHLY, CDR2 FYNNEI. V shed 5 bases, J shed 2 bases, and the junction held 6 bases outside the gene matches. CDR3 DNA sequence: TGTGCCAGCAGTAGACTAGCGGTACAACAAGAGACCCAGTACTTC. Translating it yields CASSRLAVQQETQYF.

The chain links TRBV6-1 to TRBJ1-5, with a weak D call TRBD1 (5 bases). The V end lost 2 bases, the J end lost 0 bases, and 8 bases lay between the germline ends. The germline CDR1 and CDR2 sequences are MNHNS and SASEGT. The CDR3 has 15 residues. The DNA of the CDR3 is TGTGCCAGCAGTGAACGGACATATAGCAATCAGCCCCAGCATTTT. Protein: CASSERTYSNQPQHF.

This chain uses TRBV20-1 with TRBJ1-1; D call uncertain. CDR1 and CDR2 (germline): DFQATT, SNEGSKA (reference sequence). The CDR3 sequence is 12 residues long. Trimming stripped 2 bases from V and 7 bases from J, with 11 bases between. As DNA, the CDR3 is TGCAGTGCTAGAATCGAAAGCTATGAAGCTTTCTTT. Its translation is CSARIESYEAFF.

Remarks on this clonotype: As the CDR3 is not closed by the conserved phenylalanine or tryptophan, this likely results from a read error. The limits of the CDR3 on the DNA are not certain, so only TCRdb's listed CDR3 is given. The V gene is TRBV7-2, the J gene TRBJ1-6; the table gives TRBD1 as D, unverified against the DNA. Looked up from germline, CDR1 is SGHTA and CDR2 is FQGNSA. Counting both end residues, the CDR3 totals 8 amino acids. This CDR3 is CASSSRQT.

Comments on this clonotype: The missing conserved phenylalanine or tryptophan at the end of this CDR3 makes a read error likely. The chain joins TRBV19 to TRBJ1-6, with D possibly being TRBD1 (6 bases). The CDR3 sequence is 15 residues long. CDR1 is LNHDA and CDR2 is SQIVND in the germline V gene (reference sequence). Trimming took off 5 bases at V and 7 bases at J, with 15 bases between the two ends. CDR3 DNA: TGTGCCAGTAGTGTAGGTTGGACAGTCAATTCACCCCTCCACCTT. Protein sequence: CASSVGWTVNSPLHL.

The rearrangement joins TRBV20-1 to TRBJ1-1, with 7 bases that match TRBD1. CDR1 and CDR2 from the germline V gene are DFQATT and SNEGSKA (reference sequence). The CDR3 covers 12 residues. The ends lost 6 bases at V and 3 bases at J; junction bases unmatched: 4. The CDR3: CSARDSYTEAFF. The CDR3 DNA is TGCAGTGCCCGGGACAGTTACACTGAAGCTTTCTTT.

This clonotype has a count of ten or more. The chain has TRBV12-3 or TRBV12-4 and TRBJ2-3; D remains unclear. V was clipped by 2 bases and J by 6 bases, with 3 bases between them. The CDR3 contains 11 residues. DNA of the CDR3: TGTGCCAGCAGTTTAAAGGATACGCAGTATTTT. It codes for CASSLKDTQYF.

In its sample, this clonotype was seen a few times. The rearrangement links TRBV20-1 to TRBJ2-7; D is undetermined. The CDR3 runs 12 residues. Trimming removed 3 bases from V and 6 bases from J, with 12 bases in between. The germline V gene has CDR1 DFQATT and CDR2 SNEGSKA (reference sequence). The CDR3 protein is CSASLGNGEQYF. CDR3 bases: TGCAGTGCTAGTTTAGGGAACGGCGAGCAGTACTTC.

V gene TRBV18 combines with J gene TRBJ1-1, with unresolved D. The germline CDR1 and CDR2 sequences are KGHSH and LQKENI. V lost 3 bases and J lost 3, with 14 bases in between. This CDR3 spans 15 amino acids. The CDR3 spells CASSPLSSLDTEAFF. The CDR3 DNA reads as TGTGCCAGCTCACCCCTCTCGTCTTTGGACACTGAAGCTTTCTTT.

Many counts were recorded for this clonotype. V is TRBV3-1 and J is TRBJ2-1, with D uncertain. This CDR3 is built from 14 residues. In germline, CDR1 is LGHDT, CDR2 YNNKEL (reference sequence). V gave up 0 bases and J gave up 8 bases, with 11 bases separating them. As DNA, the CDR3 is TGTGCCAGCAGCCAAGAACCGTTAGGCGATGAGCAGTTCTTC. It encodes CASSQEPLGDEQFF.

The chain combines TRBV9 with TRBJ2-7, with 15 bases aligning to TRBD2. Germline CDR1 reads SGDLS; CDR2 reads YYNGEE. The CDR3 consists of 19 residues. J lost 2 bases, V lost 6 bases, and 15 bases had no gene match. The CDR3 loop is CASKKPGLAGGIKTYEQYF. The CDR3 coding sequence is TGTGCCAGCAAGAAACCGGGACTAGCGGGGGGCATAAAGACCTACGAGCAGTACTTC. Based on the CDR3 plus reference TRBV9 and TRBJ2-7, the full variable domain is DSGVTQTPKHLITATGQRVTLRCSPRSGDLSVYWYQQSLDQGLQFLIQYYNGEERAKGNILERFSAQQFPDLHSELNLSSLELGDSALYFCASKKPGLAGGIKTYEQYFGPGTRLTVT.

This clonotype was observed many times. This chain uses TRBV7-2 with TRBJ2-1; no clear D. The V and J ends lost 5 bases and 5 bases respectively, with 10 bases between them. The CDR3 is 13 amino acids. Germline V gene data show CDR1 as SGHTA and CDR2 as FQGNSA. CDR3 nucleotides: TGTGCCAGCAGCCCCGGGCCAGACAATGAGCAGTTCTTC. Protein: CASSPGPDNEQFF.

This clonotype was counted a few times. DNA for the CDR3: TGTGCCACCAGCCGCGGGGACAGCAATCAGCCCCAGCATTTT. This sequence encodes CATSRGDSNQPQHF. The chain has TRBV15 and TRBJ1-5; the D gene is possibly TRBD1 (5 bases). Trimming cost V 5 bases and J 1 base, with 9 bases left between them. CDR1 and CDR2 (germline): LNHNV, YYDKDF (reference sequence). CDR3 size: 14 residues.

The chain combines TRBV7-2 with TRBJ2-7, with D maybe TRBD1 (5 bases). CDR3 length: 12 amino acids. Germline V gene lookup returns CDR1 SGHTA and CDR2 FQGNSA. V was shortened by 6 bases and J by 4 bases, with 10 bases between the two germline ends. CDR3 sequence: CASSRQPYEQYF. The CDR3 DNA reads TGTGCCAGCAGTCGACAGCCATACGAGCAGTACTTC. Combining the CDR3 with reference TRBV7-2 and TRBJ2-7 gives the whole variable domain GAGVSQSPSNKVTEKGKDVELRCDPISGHTALYWYRQSLGQGLEFLIYFQGNSAPDKSGLPSDRFSAERTGGSVSTLTIQRTQQEDSAVYLCASSRQPYEQYFGPGTRLTVT.

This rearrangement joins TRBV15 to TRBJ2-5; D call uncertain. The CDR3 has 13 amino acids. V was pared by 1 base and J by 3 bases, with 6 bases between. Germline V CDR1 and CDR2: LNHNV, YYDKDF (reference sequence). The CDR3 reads CATSRGTKETQYF. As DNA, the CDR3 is TGTGCCACCAGCAGAGGCACAAAAGAGACCCAGTACTTC.

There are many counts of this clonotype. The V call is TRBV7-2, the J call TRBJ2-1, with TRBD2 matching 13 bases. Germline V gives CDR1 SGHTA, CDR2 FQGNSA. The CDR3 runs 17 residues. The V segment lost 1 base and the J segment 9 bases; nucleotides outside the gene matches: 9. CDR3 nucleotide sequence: TGTGCCAGCAGCTTAGACCGAACTAGCGGGGGGGCCGGTGAGCAGTTCTTC. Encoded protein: CASSLDRTSGGAGEQFF.